This TCR beta chain comes out of a study of T-cell memory formation after mild COVID-19. On the study more broadly: TCR clusters were mostly confined to one donor each.

About this clonotype: Antigen: not known.

The V gene lost 0 bases and the J gene lost 3 bases, with 12 bases spanning the gap. In germline, CDR1 is SGHRS, CDR2 YFSETQ. This CDR3 region has 16 residues. TCRdb redid the calling of the 5' RACE reads with MiXCR, one entry per CDR3 protein. The sample yields around 390,000 distinct CDR3 sequences, roughly 15% seen once. Whole-study results and caveats: Clones that contracted clustered mainly in CM and EM if CD4+ and in EMRA if CD8+.

The clonotype originates from a man between 18 and 29 years old who had mild COVID-19 (a few samples of this study predate the infection). Cell type and time point are not known. The specimen was PBMCs or a T cell subset sorted from them (not recorded which). The V and J genes are TRBV5-1 and TRBJ2-2; the D gene is possibly TRBD1 (6 bases). CDR3 in DNA: TGCGCCAGCAGCTTGGCGGCAGGGGCCTACACCGGGGAGCTGTTTTTT. It is translated as CASSLAAGAYTGELFF.